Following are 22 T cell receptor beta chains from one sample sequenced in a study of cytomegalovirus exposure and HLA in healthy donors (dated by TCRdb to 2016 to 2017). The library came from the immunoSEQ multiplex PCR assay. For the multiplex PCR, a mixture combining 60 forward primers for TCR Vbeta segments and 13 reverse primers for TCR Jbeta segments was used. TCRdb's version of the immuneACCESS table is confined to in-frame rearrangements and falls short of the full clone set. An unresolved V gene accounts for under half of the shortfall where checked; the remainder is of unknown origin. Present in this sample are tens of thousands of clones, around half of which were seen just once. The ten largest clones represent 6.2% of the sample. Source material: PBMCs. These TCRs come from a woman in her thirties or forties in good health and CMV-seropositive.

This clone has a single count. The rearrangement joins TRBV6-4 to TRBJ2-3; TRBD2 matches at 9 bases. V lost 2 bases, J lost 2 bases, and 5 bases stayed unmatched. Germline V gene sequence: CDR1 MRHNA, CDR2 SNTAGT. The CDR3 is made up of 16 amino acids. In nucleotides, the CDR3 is TGTGCCAGCAGTGACGGGGGCGGGGGGGCCACAGATACGCAGTATTTT. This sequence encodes CASSDGGGGATDTQYF.

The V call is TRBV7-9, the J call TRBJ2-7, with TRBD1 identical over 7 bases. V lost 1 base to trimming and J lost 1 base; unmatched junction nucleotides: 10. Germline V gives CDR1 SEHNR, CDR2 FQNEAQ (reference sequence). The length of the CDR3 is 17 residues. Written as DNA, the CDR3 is TGTGCCAGCAGCTTAGGGGGCCTTTCGGACAGGTCCTACGAGCAGTACTTC. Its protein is CASSLGGLSDRSYEQYF.

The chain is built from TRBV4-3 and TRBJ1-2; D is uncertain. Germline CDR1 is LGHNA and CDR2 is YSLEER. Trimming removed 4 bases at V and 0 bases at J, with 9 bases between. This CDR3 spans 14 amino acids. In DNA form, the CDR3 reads TGCGCCAGCAGCCCCCCAGTATCTAACTATGGCTACACCTTC. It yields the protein CASSPPVSNYGYTF.

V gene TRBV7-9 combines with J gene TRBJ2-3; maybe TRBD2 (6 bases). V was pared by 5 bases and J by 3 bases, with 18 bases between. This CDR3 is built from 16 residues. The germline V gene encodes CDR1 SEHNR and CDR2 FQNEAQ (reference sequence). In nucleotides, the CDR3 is TGTGCCAGCAGCCCGCCAGTTGGGGGGAAAACAGATACGCAGTATTTT. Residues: CASSPPVGGKTDTQYF.

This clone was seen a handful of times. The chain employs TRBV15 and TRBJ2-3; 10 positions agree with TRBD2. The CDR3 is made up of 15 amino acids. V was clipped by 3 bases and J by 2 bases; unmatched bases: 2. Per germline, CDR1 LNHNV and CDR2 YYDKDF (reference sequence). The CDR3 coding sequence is TGTGCCACCAGCAGTAGCGGGGGGCACACAGATACGCAGTATTTT. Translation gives CATSSSGGHTDTQYF.

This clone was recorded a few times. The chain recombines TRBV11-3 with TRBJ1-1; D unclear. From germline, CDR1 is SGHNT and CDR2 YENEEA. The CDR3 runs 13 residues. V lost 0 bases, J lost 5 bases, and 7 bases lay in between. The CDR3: CASSLDRGTEAFF. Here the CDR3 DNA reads TGTGCCAGCAGCTTAGATCGGGGAACTGAAGCTTTCTTT.

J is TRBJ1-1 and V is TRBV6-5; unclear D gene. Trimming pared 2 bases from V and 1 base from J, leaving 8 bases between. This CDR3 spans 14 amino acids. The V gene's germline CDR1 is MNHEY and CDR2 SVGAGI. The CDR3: CASSYRGQNTEAFF. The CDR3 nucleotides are TGTGCCAGCAGTTACCGAGGGCAGAACACTGAAGCTTTCTTT.

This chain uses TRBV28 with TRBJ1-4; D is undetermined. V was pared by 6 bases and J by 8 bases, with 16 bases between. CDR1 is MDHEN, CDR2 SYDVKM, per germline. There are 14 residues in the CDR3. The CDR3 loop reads CASSLQSLGEKLFF. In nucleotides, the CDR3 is TGTGCCAGCAGCCTACAGAGCTTGGGCGAAAAACTGTTTTTT.

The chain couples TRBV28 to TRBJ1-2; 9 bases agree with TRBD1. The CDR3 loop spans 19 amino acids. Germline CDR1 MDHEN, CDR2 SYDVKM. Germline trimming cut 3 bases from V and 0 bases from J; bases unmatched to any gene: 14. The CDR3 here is CASSFFGQGRIPSNYGYTF. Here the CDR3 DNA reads TGTGCCAGCAGTTTTTTCGGACAGGGGCGAATACCCTCTAACTATGGCTACACCTTC.

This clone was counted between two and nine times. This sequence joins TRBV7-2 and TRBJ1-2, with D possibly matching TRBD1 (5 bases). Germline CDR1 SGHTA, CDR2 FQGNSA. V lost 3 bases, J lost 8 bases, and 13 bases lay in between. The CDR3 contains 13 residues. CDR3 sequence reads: CASSFSRVEGYTF. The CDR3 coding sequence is TGTGCCAGCAGCTTCTCCAGGGTAGAAGGCTACACCTTC.

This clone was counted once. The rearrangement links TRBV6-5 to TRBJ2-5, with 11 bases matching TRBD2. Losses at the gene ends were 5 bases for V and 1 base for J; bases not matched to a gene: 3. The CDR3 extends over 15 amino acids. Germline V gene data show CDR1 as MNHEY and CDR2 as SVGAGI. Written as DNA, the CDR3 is TGTGCCAGCAGTCCCGGGACTAGCGGCCAAGAGACCCAGTACTTC. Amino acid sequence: CASSPGTSGQETQYF.

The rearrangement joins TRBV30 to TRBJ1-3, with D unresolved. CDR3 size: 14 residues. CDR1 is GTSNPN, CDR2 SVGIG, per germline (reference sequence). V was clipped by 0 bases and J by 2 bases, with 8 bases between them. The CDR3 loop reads CAWSVAITGNTIYF. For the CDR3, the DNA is TGTGCCTGGAGTGTCGCGATAACTGGAAACACCATATATTTT.

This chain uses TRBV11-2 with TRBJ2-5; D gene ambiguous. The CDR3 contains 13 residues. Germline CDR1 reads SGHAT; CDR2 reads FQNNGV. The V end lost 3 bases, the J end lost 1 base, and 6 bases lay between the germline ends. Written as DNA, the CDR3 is TGTGCCAGCAGCTTGCACAGCCAAGAGACCCAGTACTTC. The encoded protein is CASSLHSQETQYF.

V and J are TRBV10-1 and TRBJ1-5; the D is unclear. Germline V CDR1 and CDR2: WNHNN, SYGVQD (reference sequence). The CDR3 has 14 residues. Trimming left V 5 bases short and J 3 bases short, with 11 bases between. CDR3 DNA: TGCGCCAGCAGTCCGACTGGCCCCAATCAGCCCCAGCATTTT. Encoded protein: CASSPTGPNQPQHF.

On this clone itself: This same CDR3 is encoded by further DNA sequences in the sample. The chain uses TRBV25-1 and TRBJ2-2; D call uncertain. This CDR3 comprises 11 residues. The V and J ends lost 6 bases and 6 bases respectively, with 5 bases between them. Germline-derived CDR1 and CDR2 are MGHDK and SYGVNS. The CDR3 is CASSPAGELFF. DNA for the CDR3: TGTGCCAGCAGCCCCGCCGGGGAGCTGTTTTTT.

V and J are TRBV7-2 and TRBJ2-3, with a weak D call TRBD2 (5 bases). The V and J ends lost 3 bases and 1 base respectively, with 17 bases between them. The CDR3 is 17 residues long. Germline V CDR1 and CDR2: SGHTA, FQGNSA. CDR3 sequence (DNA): TGTGCCAGCAGCTTCGCGTGGTCTAGCCGGGGCACAGATACGCAGTATTTT. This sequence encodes CASSFAWSSRGTDTQYF.

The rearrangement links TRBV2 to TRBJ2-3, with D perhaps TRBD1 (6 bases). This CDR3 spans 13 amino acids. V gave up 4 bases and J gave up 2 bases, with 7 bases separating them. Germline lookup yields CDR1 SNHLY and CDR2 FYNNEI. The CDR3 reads CASSGDNTDTQYF. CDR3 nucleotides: TGTGCCAGCAGTGGGGACAACACAGATACGCAGTATTTT.

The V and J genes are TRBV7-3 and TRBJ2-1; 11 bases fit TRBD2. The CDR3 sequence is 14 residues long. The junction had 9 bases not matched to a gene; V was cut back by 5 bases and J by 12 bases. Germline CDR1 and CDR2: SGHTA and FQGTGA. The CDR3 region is CASSLDSGGAGQFF. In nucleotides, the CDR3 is TGTGCCAGCAGCCTCGATAGCGGGGGGGCCGGGCAGTTCTTC. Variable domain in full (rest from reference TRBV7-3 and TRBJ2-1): GAGVSQTPSNKVTEKGKYVELRCDPISGHTALYWYRQSLGQGPEFLIYFQGTGAADDSGLPNDRFFAVRPEGSVSTLKIQRTERGDSAVYLCASSLDSGGAGQFFGPGTRLTVL.

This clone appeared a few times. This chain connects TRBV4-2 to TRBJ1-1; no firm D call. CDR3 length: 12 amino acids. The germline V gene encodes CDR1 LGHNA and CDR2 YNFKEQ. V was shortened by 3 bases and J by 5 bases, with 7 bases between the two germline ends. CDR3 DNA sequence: TGTGCCAGCAGCCAGCAGCGTACTGAAGCTTTCTTT. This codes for CASSQQRTEAFF.

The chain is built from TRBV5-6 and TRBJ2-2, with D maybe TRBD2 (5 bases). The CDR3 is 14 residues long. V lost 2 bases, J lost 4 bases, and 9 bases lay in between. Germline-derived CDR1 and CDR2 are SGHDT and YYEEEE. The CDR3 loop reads CASSFGSVTGELFF. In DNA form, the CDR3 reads TGTGCCAGCAGCTTTGGTAGCGTCACCGGGGAGCTGTTTTTT.

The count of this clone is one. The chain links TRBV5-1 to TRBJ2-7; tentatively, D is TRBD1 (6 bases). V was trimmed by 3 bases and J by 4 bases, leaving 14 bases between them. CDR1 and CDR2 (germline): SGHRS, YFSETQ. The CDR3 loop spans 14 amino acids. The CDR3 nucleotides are TGCGCCAGCAGCTCGGGACAAGGGAGATACGAGCAGTACTTC. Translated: CASSSGQGRYEQYF.

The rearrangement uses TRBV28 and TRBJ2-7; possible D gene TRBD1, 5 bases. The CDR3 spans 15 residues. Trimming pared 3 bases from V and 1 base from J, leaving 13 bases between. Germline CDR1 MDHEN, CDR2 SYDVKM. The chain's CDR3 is CASSFGSAGSYEQYF. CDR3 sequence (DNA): TGTGCCAGCAGTTTCGGGTCGGCAGGGTCCTACGAGCAGTACTTC.